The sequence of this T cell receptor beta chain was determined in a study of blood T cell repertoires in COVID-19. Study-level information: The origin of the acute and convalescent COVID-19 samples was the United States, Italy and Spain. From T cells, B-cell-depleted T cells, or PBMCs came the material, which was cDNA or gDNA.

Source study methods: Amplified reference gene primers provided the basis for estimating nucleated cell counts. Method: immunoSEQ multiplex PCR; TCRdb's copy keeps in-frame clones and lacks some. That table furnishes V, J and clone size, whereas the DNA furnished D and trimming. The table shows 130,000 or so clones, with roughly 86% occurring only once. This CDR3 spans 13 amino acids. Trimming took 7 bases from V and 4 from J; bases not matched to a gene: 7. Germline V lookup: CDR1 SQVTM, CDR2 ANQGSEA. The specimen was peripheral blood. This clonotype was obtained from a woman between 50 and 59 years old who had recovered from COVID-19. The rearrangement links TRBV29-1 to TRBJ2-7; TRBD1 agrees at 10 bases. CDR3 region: CSARTGGIYEQYF. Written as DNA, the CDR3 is TGCAGCGCAAGGACAGGGGGTATATACGAGCAGTACTTC.